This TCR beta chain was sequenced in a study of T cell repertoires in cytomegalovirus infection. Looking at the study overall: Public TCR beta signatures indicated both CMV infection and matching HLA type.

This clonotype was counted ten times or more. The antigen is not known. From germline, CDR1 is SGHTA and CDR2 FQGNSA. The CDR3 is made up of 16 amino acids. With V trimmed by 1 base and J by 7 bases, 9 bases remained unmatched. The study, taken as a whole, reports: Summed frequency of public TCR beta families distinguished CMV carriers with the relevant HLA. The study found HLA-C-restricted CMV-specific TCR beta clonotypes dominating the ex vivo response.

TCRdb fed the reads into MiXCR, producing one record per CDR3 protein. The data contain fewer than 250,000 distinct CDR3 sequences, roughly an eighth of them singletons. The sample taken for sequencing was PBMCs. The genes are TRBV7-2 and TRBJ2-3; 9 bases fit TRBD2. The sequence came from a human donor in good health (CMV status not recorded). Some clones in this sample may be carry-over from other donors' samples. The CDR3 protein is CASSLGRSGGTNTQYF. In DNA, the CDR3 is TGTGCCAGCAGCTTAGGAAGAAGCGGGGGGACGAATACGCAGTATTTT. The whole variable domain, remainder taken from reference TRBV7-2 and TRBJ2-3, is GAGVSQSPSNKVTEKGKDVELRCDPISGHTALYWYRQSLGQGLEFLIYFQGNSAPDKSGLPSDRFSAERTGGSVSTLTIQRTQQEDSAVYLCASSLGRSGGTNTQYFGPGTRLTVL.